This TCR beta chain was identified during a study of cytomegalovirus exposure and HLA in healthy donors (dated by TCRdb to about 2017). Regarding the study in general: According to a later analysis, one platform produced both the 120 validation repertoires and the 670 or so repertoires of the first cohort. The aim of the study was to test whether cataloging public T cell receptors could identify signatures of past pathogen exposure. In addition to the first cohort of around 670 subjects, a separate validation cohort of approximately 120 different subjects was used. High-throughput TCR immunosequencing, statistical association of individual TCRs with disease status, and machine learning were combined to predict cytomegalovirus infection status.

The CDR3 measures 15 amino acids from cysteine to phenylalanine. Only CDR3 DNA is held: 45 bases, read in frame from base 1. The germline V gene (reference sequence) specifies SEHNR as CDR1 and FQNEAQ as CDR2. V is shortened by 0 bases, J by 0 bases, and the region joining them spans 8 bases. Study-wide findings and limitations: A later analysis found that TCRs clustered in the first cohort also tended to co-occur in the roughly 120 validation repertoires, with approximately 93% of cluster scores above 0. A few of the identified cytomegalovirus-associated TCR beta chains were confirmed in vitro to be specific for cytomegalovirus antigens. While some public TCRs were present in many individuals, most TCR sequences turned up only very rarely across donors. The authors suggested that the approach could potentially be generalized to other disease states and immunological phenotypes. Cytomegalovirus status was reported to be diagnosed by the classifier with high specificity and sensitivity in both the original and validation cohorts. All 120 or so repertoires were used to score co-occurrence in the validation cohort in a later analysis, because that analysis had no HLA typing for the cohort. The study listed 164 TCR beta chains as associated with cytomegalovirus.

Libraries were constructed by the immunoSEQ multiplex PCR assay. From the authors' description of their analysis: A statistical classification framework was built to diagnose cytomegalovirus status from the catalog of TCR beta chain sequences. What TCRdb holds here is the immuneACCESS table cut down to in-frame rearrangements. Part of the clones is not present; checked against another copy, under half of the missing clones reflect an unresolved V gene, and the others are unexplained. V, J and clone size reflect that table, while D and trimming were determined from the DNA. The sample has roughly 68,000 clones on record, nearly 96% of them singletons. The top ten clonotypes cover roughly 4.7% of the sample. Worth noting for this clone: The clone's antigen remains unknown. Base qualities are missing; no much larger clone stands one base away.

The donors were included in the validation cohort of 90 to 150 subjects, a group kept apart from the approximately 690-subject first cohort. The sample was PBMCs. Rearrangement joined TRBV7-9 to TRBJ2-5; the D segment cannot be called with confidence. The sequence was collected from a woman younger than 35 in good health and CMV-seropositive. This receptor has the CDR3 CASSLAGIYQETQYF. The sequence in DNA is TGTGCCAGCAGCTTAGCTGGCATCTACCAAGAGACCCAGTACTTC.